What follows are 18 T cell receptor beta chains derived from one specimen sequenced in a study of T-cell memory formation after mild COVID-19. TCRdb processed the 5' RACE reads anew with MiXCR; each CDR3 protein has one entry. This sample has some 120,000 distinct CDR3 sequences, with about 6% found just once. Sequencing was carried out using PBMCs or a T cell subset sorted from them (not recorded which). All receptors come from an adult woman who had mild COVID-19 (a few samples of this study predate the infection). Cell type and time point are not known.

The chain carries TRBV12-3 or TRBV12-4 and TRBJ2-5, with no clear D. This CDR3 comprises 14 residues. V gave up 7 bases and J gave up 5 bases, with 17 bases separating them. The CDR3 nucleotides are TGTGCCAGCACCTTCGCAGCGAAAGGGGAGACCCAGTACTTC. It encodes CASTFAAKGETQYF.

This chain uses TRBV12-3 or TRBV12-4 with TRBJ1-6; D gene ambiguous. CDR3 length: 16 amino acids. The V end lost 3 bases, the J end lost 3 bases, and 12 bases lay between the germline ends. CDR3 nucleotide sequence: TGTGCCAGCAGTTTGAGTGGGGAAAGCTATAATTCACCCCTCCACTTT. Amino acids: CASSLSGESYNSPLHF.

Ten or more counts support this clonotype. The rearrangement uses TRBV27 and TRBJ2-2; D gene unclear. This CDR3 has 16 residues. The V end was cut by 5 bases, the J end by 9 bases, with 22 bases between. Germline V gives CDR1 MNHEY, CDR2 SMNVEV (reference sequence). Written as DNA, the CDR3 is TGTGCCAGCAGTCCCACCAGGAGTCTTTACGGGTGGGAGCTGTTTTTT. Amino acids: CASSPTRSLYGWELFF.

This sequence joins TRBV5-1 and TRBJ1-3, with D unresolved. V dropped 0 bases and J dropped 3 bases, with 7 bases sitting between them. The CDR3 loop spans 14 amino acids. CDR1 is SGHRS, CDR2 YFSETQ, per germline. CDR3 amino acids: CASSLGSIGNTIYF. The CDR3 DNA reads as TGCGCCAGCAGCTTGGGGTCAATTGGAAACACCATATATTTT.

The chain carries TRBV29-1 and TRBJ2-7, with TRBD1 matching 10 bases. The CDR3 covers 10 residues. V was clipped by 7 bases and J by 8 bases; unmatched bases: 2. Germline V CDR1 and CDR2: SQVTM, ANQGSEA. In DNA form, the CDR3 reads TGCAGCGCGGGACAGGGGCAGCAGTACTTC. It is translated as CSAGQGQQYF.

The sample holds many counts of this clonotype. The chain recombines TRBV29-1 with TRBJ1-1, with 12 bases identical to TRBD1. V was clipped by 2 bases and J by 10 bases; unmatched bases: 8. CDR1 and CDR2 from the germline V gene are SQVTM and ANQGSEA. The CDR3 spans 14 residues. The CDR3 is CSVERDRGRLGAFF. As DNA, the CDR3 is TGCAGCGTTGAACGGGACAGGGGGCGATTAGGAGCTTTCTTT.

This clonotype turned up a few times. The V call is TRBV4-1, the J call TRBJ2-1, with TRBD2 identical over 9 bases. J was trimmed by 3 bases and V by 1 base; bases with no gene match: 4. Germline V gene lookup returns CDR1 MGHRA and CDR2 YSYEKL. The CDR3 sequence is 16 residues long. This chain's CDR3 is CASSQGLAVNYNEQFF. DNA for the CDR3: TGCGCCAGCAGCCAAGGACTAGCGGTTAACTACAATGAGCAGTTCTTC.

The rearrangement joins TRBV4-1 to TRBJ1-4; no definite D call. Germline V gene data show CDR1 as MGHRA and CDR2 as YSYEKL. V gave up 4 bases and J gave up 0 bases, with 15 bases separating them. This CDR3 spans 17 amino acids. CDR3 bases: TGCGCCAGCAGCCCAAGGGTGAAGGGTGCAACTAATGAAAAACTGTTTTTT. As protein: CASSPRVKGATNEKLFF.

At least ten counts were recorded for this clonotype. V and J are TRBV30 and TRBJ1-5, with 10 bases that match TRBD1. The ends lost 4 bases at V and 7 bases at J; junction bases unmatched: 4. The CDR3 is made up of 13 amino acids. CDR1 is GTSNPN and CDR2 is SVGIG in the germline V gene (reference sequence). DNA for the CDR3: TGTGCCTGGACGAGGACAGGGGGACAGCCCCAGCATTTT. Protein: CAWTRTGGQPQHF.

This clonotype has more than one count but fewer than ten. The rearrangement uses TRBV4-1 and TRBJ2-4; 9 bases are shared with TRBD2. Germline V gives CDR1 MGHRA, CDR2 YSYEKL. V lost 3 bases and J lost 6; bases outside the gene matches: 9. The CDR3 totals 16 residues. The CDR3 region has the DNA TGCGCCAGCAGCCAGTATATGGAGCGGGGGGCAAACATTCAGTACTTC. This gives the protein CASSQYMERGANIQYF.

This clonotype was counted only a few times. V and J are TRBV12-5 and TRBJ2-1; the match to TRBD1 covers 7 bases. Trimming at V came to 3 bases and at J to 5 bases, leaving 10 bases not matched to a gene. The V gene's germline CDR1 is LGHNT and CDR2 FRNRAP. This CDR3 spans 16 amino acids. The CDR3 loop reads CASGLARQGWNNEQFF. The DNA of the CDR3 is TGTGCTAGTGGTTTAGCGAGACAGGGCTGGAACAATGAGCAGTTCTTC.

This clonotype turned up a few times. The rearrangement links TRBV4-3 to TRBJ2-1; 10 bases are shared with TRBD2. Germline CDR1 is LGHNA and CDR2 is YSLEER. Losses at the gene ends were 4 bases for V and 7 bases for J; bases not matched to a gene: 7. CDR3 length: 15 amino acids. The CDR3 region is CASSRTSGAKNEQFF. DNA of the CDR3: TGCGCCAGCAGCCGGACTAGCGGAGCTAAGAATGAGCAGTTCTTC.

The genes are TRBV27 and TRBJ1-3; the D is unclear. V lost 5 bases to trimming and J lost 3 bases, with 8 bases between them. Germline CDR1 and CDR2: MNHEY and SMNVEV (reference sequence). The CDR3 contains 13 residues. The chain's CDR3 is CASSVNGGNTIYF. As DNA, the CDR3 is TGTGCCAGCAGTGTTAACGGTGGAAACACCATATATTTT.

This clonotype was seen more than once but under ten times. The CDR3 spells CASSSREAGYTF. CDR3 in DNA: TGTGCCAGCAGCTCCCGGGAGGCTGGCTACACCTTC. The V gene is TRBV11-3, the J gene TRBJ1-2; D remains ambiguous. CDR1 SGHNT and CDR2 YENEEA come from the germline V gene. The V gene lost 4 bases and the J gene lost 7 bases, with 10 bases spanning the gap. The CDR3 has 12 amino acids.

This clonotype was recorded many times. The V gene is TRBV5-1, the J gene TRBJ2-5, with TRBD2 matching over 9 bases. Germline CDR1 and CDR2: SGHRS and YFSETQ. The CDR3 covers 14 residues. Trimming at V came to 6 bases and at J to 5 bases, leaving 8 bases not matched to a gene. The CDR3 nucleotides read TGCGCCAGCAACCAAGCGGGAGGAAGGGAGACCCAGTACTTC. Translation: CASNQAGGRETQYF. The full variable domain, with the rest looked up from reference TRBV5-1 and TRBJ2-5, is KAGVTQTPRYLIKTRGQQVTLSCSPISGHRSVSWYQQTPGQGLQFLFEYFSETQRNKGNFPGRFSGRQFSNSRSEMNVSTLELGDSALYLCASNQAGGRETQYFGPGTRLLVL.

This clonotype was seen a handful of times. The rearrangement joins TRBV19 to TRBJ1-4; D is ambiguous. Germline V gene sequence: CDR1 LNHDA, CDR2 SQIVND (reference sequence). V shed 6 bases and J shed 7 bases, with 12 bases lying between them. This CDR3 is built from 13 residues. The CDR3 DNA sequence: TGTGCCAGTAGCTCCACCCGGGGTGAAAAACTGTTTTTT. Its protein product is CASSSTRGEKLFF.

This CDR3 is CASRRESSYNEQFF. CDR3 DNA sequence: TGTGCCAGCAGGCGGGAGAGCTCCTACAATGAGCAGTTCTTC. The genes are TRBV6-6 and TRBJ2-1; 7 bases are shared with TRBD2. Trimming at V came to 6 bases and at J to 0 bases, leaving 2 bases not matched to a gene. Germline lookup yields CDR1 MNHNY and CDR2 SVGAGI (reference sequence). The CDR3 covers 14 residues.

The chain employs TRBV15 and TRBJ2-5; no definite D call. Trimming shortened V by 1 base and J by 5 bases, and 5 bases separated the two germline ends. Germline assignment: CDR1 LNHNV and CDR2 YYDKDF (reference sequence). The CDR3 is made up of 12 amino acids. For the CDR3, the DNA is TGTGCCACCAGCAGAGGAACGGAGACCCAGTACTTC. Its translation: CATSRGTETQYF.